This T cell receptor beta chain was sequenced for a study of post-analysis software for immune sequencing data. Study findings and constraints: TRBV segments more frequent in patients than in controls numbered roughly 5 and included TRBV5-6, TRBV5-1 and TRBV20-1. For normalized Chao1 diversity, multiple sclerosis patients scored significantly lower than controls did. Samples made in the same batch grouped tightly together by F measure.

Of note for this clonotype: Antigen: not known.

Unique molecular identifiers tagged the TCR beta cDNA libraries. A population of 1 to 10 million T cells gave rise to roughly 490,000 cDNA molecules. TCRdb reanalysed the PCR reads using MiXCR and keeps one entry per CDR3 protein. The sample lists fewer than 700,000 distinct CDR3 sequences, roughly two fifths occurring once. Trimming removed 4 bases from V and 6 bases from J, with 13 bases in between. The germline CDR1 and CDR2 sequences are SGDLS and YYNGEE. This CDR3 is 13 amino acids long. Material for sequencing was blood. The sequence came from a girl between 5 and 17 years old with multiple sclerosis. The V gene is TRBV9, the J gene TRBJ1-2; a weak D match, TRBD1 (6 bases). CDR3 region: CASSLFRGDGYTF. CDR3 bases: TGTGCCAGCAGCCTCTTCAGGGGTGATGGCTACACCTTC.